These 9 T cell receptor beta chains were all obtained from the same sample, sequenced in a study of T cell repertoires in cytomegalovirus infection. One entry per CDR3 protein, called by TCRdb with MiXCR from the reads. The sample has tens of thousands of distinct CDR3 sequences; 20% to 25% are singletons. Which antigens these TCRs recognize remains unknown. The source material was PBMCs, sequenced either directly or after in vitro stimulation (not recorded which). The receptors were gathered from a human donor in good health (CMV status not recorded). Some clones in this sample may be carry-over from other donors' samples.

This clonotype was detected many times. The V gene is TRBV6-1, the J gene TRBJ1-5; D is unresolved. V was shortened by 2 bases and J by 4 bases, with 12 bases between the two germline ends. Germline assignment: CDR1 MNHNS and CDR2 SASEGT. This CDR3 region has 15 residues. CDR3 nucleotide sequence: TGTGCCAGCAGTGAATATTGGGCAGAAAATCAGCCCCAGCATTTT. This codes for CASSEYWAENQPQHF.

V usage is TRBV23-1 and J usage is TRBJ1-2, with D unclear. TRBV23-1 is an ORF; its function is uncertain. V was shortened by 3 bases and J by 4 bases, with 9 bases between the two germline ends. CDR3 length: 13 residues. The CDR3 coding sequence is TGCGCCAGCAGTCATTCTCCGCGCTATGGCTACACCTTC. Its protein product is CASSHSPRYGYTF.

Ten or more counts support this clonotype. The chain uses TRBV7-2 and TRBJ2-7, with D unclear. Trimming stripped 5 bases from V and 0 bases from J, with 14 bases between. Germline loops: CDR1 SGHTA, CDR2 FQGNSA. This CDR3 has 15 amino acids. CDR3 nucleotide sequence: TGTGCCAGCAGCCCCCTAGGACGGATCTCCTACGAGCAGTACTTC. Translating gives CASSPLGRISYEQYF.

The chain joins TRBV7-6 to TRBJ2-1; D may be TRBD1 (6 bases). CDR1 SGHVS and CDR2 FNYEAQ come from the germline V gene. The CDR3 runs 13 residues. V gave up 5 bases and J gave up 9 bases, with 14 bases separating them. The CDR3 is CASSRTVVGEQFF. In DNA form, the CDR3 reads TGTGCCAGCAGCCGGACAGTTGTGGGTGAGCAGTTCTTC. The variable domain in full, with the rest retrieved from reference TRBV7-6 and TRBJ2-1, is GAGVSQSPRYKVTKRGQDVALRCDPISGHVSLYWYRQALGQGPEFLTYFNYEAQQDKSGLPNDRFSAERPEGSISTLTIQRTEQRDSAMYRCASSRTVVGEQFFGPGTRLTVL.

This chain links TRBV14 with TRBJ1-2, with D possibly being TRBD1 (5 bases). Germline loops: CDR1 SGHDN, CDR2 FVKESK. This CDR3 comprises 14 residues. V was cut by 6 bases and J by 8 bases, with 19 bases left in between. This chain's CDR3 is CASRAAGGTGGYTF. The CDR3 DNA reads as TGTGCCAGCAGAGCCGCCGGAGGGACTGGAGGCTACACCTTC.

Ten or more counts support this clonotype. V is TRBV7-2 and J is TRBJ1-5; D unresolved. The germline V gene has CDR1 SGHTA and CDR2 FQGNSA. Trimming cost V 2 bases and J 3 bases, with 14 bases left between them. The CDR3 runs to 16 residues. As DNA, the CDR3 is TGTGCCAGCAGCTTAATGGGGAGTCACGCCAATCAGCCCCAGCATTTT. It encodes CASSLMGSHANQPQHF.

J is TRBJ1-2 and V is TRBV12-3 or TRBV12-4; D perhaps matches TRBD1 (5 bases). V gave up 3 bases and J gave up 2 bases, with 7 bases separating them. The CDR3 spans 13 residues. The CDR3 DNA is TGTGCCAGCAGTTTGGCAGGGAACTATGGCTACACCTTC. Translating it yields CASSLAGNYGYTF.

This clonotype appeared many times. The chain recombines TRBV27 with TRBJ2-1, with 15 nucleotides matching TRBD2. The CDR3 runs 16 residues. The germline V gene has CDR1 MNHEY and CDR2 SMNVEV (reference sequence). The ends lost 8 bases at V and 6 bases at J; junction bases unmatched: 8. The CDR3 loop is CASRLGLAGGINEQFF. CDR3 DNA sequence: TGTGCCAGCCGCTTGGGACTAGCGGGGGGAATCAATGAGCAGTTCTTC.

The chain joins TRBV2 to TRBJ2-7; a possible D gene is TRBD1 (5 bases). CDR1 and CDR2 from the germline V gene are SNHLY and FYNNEI. The V and J ends lost 8 bases and 4 bases respectively, with 12 bases between them. The CDR3 has 12 amino acids. The CDR3 sequence is CASETGYYEQYF. Written as DNA, the CDR3 is TGTGCCAGCGAAACAGGTTATTACGAGCAGTACTTC.